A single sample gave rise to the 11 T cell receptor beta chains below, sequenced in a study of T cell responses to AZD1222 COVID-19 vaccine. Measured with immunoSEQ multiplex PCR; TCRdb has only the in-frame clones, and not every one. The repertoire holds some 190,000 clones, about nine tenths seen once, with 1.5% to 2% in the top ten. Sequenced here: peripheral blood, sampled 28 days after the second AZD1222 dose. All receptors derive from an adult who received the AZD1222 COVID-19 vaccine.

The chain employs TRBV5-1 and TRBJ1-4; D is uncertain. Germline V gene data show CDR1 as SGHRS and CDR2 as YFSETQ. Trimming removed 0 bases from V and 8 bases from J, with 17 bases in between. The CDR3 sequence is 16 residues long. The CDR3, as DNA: TGCGCCAGCAGCTTGGGGGCAGGCTCAGACGGGGAAAAACTGTTTTTT. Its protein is CASSLGAGSDGEKLFF.

CDR3 coding DNA: TGTGCCAGCTCACCCGGGACTAGCGGGAGGGCCTTTCGCGATACGCAGTATTTT. Translation gives CASSPGTSGRAFRDTQYF. This chain links TRBV18 with TRBJ2-3, with 16 bases lining up with TRBD2. The V gene end was trimmed by 3 bases and the J gene end by 6 bases; junction bases not matched to a gene: 9. Per germline, CDR1 KGHSH and CDR2 LQKENI. The CDR3 sequence is 18 residues long.

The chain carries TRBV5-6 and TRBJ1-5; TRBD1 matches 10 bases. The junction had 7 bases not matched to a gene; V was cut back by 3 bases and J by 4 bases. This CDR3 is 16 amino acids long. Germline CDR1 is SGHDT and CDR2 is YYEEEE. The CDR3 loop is CASSSSGTGVNQPQHF. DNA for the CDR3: TGTGCCAGCAGCTCGTCCGGGACAGGGGTAAATCAGCCCCAGCATTTT.

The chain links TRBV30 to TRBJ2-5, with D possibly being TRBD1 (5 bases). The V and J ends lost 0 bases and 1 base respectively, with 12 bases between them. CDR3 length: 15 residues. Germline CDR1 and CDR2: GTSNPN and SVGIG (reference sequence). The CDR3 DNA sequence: TGTGCCTGGAGTGTAATAAGGGGCCCCCAAGAGACCCAGTACTTC. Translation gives CAWSVIRGPQETQYF.

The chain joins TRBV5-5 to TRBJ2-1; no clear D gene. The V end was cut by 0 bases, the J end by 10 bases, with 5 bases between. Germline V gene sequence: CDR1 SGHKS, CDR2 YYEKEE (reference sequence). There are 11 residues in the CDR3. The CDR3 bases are TGTGCCAGCAGCTTGGAGCTAGAGCAGTTCTTC. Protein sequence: CASSLELEQFF.

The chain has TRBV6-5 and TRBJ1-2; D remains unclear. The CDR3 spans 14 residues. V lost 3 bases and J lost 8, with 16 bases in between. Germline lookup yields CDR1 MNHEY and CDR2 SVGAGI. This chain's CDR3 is CASSYAGPQGGYTF. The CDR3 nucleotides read TGTGCCAGCAGTTATGCCGGGCCCCAAGGGGGCTACACCTTC.

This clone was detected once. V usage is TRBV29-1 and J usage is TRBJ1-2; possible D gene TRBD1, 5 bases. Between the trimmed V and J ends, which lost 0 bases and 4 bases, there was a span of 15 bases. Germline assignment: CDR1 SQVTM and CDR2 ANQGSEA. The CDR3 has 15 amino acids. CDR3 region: CSVEDRRGAGYGYTF. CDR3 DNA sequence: TGCAGCGTTGAAGATCGAAGGGGCGCAGGCTATGGCTACACCTTC.

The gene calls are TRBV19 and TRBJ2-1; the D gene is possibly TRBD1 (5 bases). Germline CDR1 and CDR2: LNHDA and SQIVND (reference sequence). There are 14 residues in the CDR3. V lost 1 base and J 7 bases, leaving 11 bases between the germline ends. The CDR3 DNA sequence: TGTGCCAGTAGTATAGGCAGGGATGGGAATGAGCAGTTCTTC. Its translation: CASSIGRDGNEQFF.

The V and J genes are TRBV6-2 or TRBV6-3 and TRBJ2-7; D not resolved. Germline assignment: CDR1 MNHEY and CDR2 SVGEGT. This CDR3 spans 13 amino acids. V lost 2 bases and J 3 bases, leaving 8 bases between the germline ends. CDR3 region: CASSYTINYEQYF. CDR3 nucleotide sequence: TGTGCCAGCAGTTACACGATAAACTACGAGCAGTACTTC.

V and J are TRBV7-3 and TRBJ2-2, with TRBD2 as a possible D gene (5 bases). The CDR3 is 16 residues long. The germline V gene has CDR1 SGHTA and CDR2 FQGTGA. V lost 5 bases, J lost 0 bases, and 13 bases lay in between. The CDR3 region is CASSPRGIANTGELFF. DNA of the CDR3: TGTGCCAGCAGCCCACGGGGAATCGCGAACACCGGGGAGCTGTTTTTT.

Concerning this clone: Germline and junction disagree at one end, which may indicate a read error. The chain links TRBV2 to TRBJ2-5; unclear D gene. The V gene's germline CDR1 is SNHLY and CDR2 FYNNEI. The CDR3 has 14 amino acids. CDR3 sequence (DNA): TGTGCCAGCACTGAATGGTCAGCCCAAGAGACCCAGTACTTC. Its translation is CASTEWSAQETQYF.